A selection of T cell receptor beta chains follows, all from one sample in a study of T cell repertoires in cytomegalovirus infection. MiXCR, run by TCRdb on the reads, gives a single entry per CDR3 protein. The sample contains a few hundred thousand distinct CDR3 sequences, roughly 16% of which appear only once. The material sequenced was PBMCs. All receptors come from a human donor in good health (CMV status not recorded). Some clones in this sample may be carry-over from other donors' samples. CDR3s include the opening cysteine and the closing phenylalanine or tryptophan. The D gene is left open where the match is weak. A row's size may be missing; if present it is once, few, many or a size class.

>TRBJ1-1|.|TRBV18|few
CASSPSLRENTEAFF
TGTGCCAGCTCACCATCGCTCAGGGAGAACACTGAAGCTTTCTTT
>TRBJ1-2|.|TRBV7-2|many
CASSLVRTAYGYTF
TGTGCCAGCAGCTTAGTGCGGACAGCGTATGGCTACACCTTC
>TRBJ2-3|TRBD2|TRBV10-3|few
CAISDPGTSGGDTQYF
TGTGCCATCAGTGACCCCGGGACTAGCGGGGGAGATACGCAGTATTTT
>TRBJ1-6|.|TRBV12-3/TRBV12-4|many
CASSQRGQNSPLHF
TGTGCCAGCAGTCAGCGGGGGCAGAATTCACCCCTCCACTTT
>TRBJ1-2|.|TRBV4-3|.
CASSHLAGRNYGYTF
TGCGCCAGCAGCCATCTGGCAGGGCGGAACTATGGCTACACCTTC
>TRBJ1-3|TRBD1|TRBV12-3/TRBV12-4|few
CASRLYRDRGHSGNTIYF
TGTGCCAGCAGGCTCTACCGGGACAGGGGGCACAGTGGAAACACCATATATTTT
>TRBJ1-6|.|TRBV7-9|many
CASSPPGSYNSPLHF
TGTGCCAGCAGCCCACCGGGCTCCTATAATTCACCCCTCCACTTT
>TRBJ1-1|TRBD1|TRBV24-1|.
CATIAGDRGPLKNTEAFF
TGTGCCACCATCGCCGGAGACAGGGGGCCACTAAAGAACACTGAAGCTTTCTTT
>TRBJ1-5|.|TRBV4-2|.
CASSQDGMQGQGQPQHF
TGTGCCAGCAGCCAAGACGGGATGCAGGGGCAAGGTCAGCCCCAGCATTTT
>TRBJ2-5|TRBD2|TRBV4-1|.
CASSQGWGGETQYF
TGCGCCAGCAGCCAAGGATGGGGGGGGGAGACCCAGTACTTC
>TRBJ1-5|.|TRBV7-2|many
CASSRTATVGGHQPQHF
TGTGCCAGCAGTCGTACCGCGACCGTGGGGGGCCATCAGCCCCAGCATTTT
>TRBJ2-1|TRBD2|TRBV7-2|many
CASSLSGGVLNEQFF
TGTGCCAGCAGCTTAAGCGGGGGGGTTTTAAATGAGCAGTTCTTC
>TRBJ2-4|TRBD1|TRBV27|few
CASSLGTGSGIQYF
TGTGCCAGCAGTTTAGGGACAGGATCGGGCATTCAGTACTTC
>TRBJ1-2|TRBD1|TRBV7-6|many
CASSLKGADRDVYGYTF
TGTGCCAGCAGCTTAAAAGGCGCGGACAGGGATGTCTATGGCTACACCTTC
>TRBJ1-5|.|TRBV19|few
CASSQQGSQPQHF
TGTGCCAGTAGTCAACAGGGATCTCAGCCCCAGCATTTT
>TRBJ1-6|TRBD1|TRBV4-3|.
CASSRGQGSNSPLHF
TGCGCCAGCAGCCGAGGACAGGGATCTAATTCACCCCTCCACTTT
>TRBJ2-7|.|TRBV23-1|.
CASSQYPPRTLYEQYF
TGCGCCAGCAGTCAATACCCCCCACGGACACTCTACGAGCAGTACTTC
>TRBJ2-3|.|TRBV23-1|.
CASSHPGRGRDHTQYF
TGCGCCAGCAGTCACCCCGGGAGGGGGCGGGATCATACGCAGTATTTT
>TRBJ2-3|TRBD2|TRBV4-3|.
CASSQHSFWTSGGDTQYF
TGCGCCAGCAGCCAGCACTCCTTCTGGACTAGCGGGGGGGATACGCAGTATTTT
>TRBJ1-2|.|TRBV20-1|few
CSASASRHGYTF
TGCAGTGCAAGCGCATCCAGGCATGGCTACACCTTC
>TRBJ1-2|.|TRBV4-1|many
CASSQDPWGNNGGYTF
TGCGCCAGCAGCCAAGATCCCTGGGGGAATAACGGGGGCTACACCTTC
>TRBJ2-1|.|TRBV6-2/TRBV6-3|.
CASSSGEESYNEQFF
TGTGCCAGCAGTTCAGGGGAGGAGTCCTACAATGAGCAGTTCTTC
>TRBJ2-3|.|TRBV12-3/TRBV12-4|few
CASSPRTGTDTQYF
TGTGCCAGCAGCCCCCGGACAGGCACAGATACGCAGTATTTT
>TRBJ2-1|TRBD2|TRBV10-3|few
CAISDLLTSGGYNEQFF
TGTGCCATCAGTGATCTCTTGACTAGCGGGGGGTACAATGAGCAGTTCTTC
>TRBJ2-3|TRBD1|TRBV6-5|few
CASSYSGTGADTQYF
TGTGCCAGCAGTTACTCAGGGACAGGGGCAGATACGCAGTATTTT
>TRBJ1-5|.|TRBV10-3|.
CAISESGVQQPQHF
TGTGCCATCAGTGAGTCAGGGGTCCAGCAGCCCCAGCATTTT
>TRBJ2-7|.|TRBV2|many
CASGLDFDEQYF
TGTGCCAGCGGTTTGGACTTCGACGAGCAGTACTTC
>TRBJ1-3|.|TRBV7-2|.
CASSLRLRGPGNTIYF
TGTGCCAGCAGCTTAAGGTTACGGGGCCCCGGAAACACCATATATTTT
>TRBJ2-7|TRBD1|TRBV28|.
CASSRGLPGQGTYEQYF
TGTGCCAGCAGTCGGGGGTTACCGGGACAGGGGACCTACGAGCAGTACTTC
>TRBJ1-2|.|TRBV9|.
CASSLTGTPGDYGYTF
TGTGCCAGCAGCCTAACAGGAACCCCAGGGGACTATGGCTACACCTTC
>TRBJ2-7|TRBD1|TRBV5-5|few
CASSLFETGHYEQYF
TGTGCCAGCAGCTTGTTCGAGACAGGGCACTACGAGCAGTACTTC
>TRBJ2-7|.|TRBV7-2|many
CASSSTAGTTPYEQYF
TGTGCCAGCAGCTCTACGGCGGGGACCACACCCTACGAGCAGTACTTC
>TRBJ1-4|.|TRBV7-9|few
CASSPSTPGKLFF
TGTGCCAGCAGCCCTTCAACGCCTGGAAAACTGTTTTTT
>TRBJ1-1|.|TRBV2|.
CASSGWGSEAFF
TGTGCCAGCAGTGGTTGGGGGTCTGAAGCTTTCTTT
>TRBJ1-1|.|TRBV3-1|few
CASSQVPGENTEAFF
TGTGCCAGCAGCCAAGTTCCGGGGGAGAACACTGAAGCTTTCTTT
>TRBJ2-2|.|TRBV2|few
CASSKNQGNTGELFF
TGTGCCAGCAGCAAGAATCAGGGGAACACCGGGGAGCTGTTTTTT
>TRBJ1-6|TRBD1|TRBV10-3|.
CAIRDGTGRFPLHF
TGTGCCATCAGGGATGGGACAGGGAGGTTCCCCCTCCACTTT
>TRBJ2-6|.|TRBV20-1|many
CSARVQSSGANVLTF
TGCAGTGCTAGAGTACAGAGCTCTGGGGCCAACGTCCTGACTTTC
>TRBJ2-3|.|TRBV5-6|.
CASSFINTQYF
TGTGCCAGCAGCTTCATAAATACGCAGTATTTT
>TRBJ2-5|.|TRBV12-3/TRBV12-4|few
CASSFSVETQYF
TGTGCCAGCAGCTTCTCCGTGGAGACCCAGTACTTC
>TRBJ1-2|.|TRBV10-3|.
CAISVVGGDGYGYTF
TGTGCCATCAGTGTGGTCGGGGGGGACGGCTATGGCTACACCTTC
>TRBJ1-1|.|TRBV12-3/TRBV12-4|.
CASIGAPKGNTEAFF
TGTGCCAGCATCGGGGCACCCAAAGGGAACACTGAAGCTTTCTTT
>TRBJ2-3|.|TRBV11-3|.
CASSLDQMYDTQYF
TGTGCCAGCAGCTTAGATCAGATGTATGATACGCAGTATTTT
>TRBJ2-1|.|TRBV28|.
CASCRWEEYNEQFF
TGTGCCAGCTGCCGATGGGAGGAATACAATGAGCAGTTCTTC
>TRBJ2-4|.|TRBV12-3/TRBV12-4|many
CASSLSKRGTKNIQYF
TGTGCCAGCAGTTTGTCAAAGCGCGGGACCAAAAACATTCAGTACTTC
>TRBJ1-2|TRBD1|TRBV7-9|few
CASSTGQGAYGYTF
TGTGCCAGCAGCACCGGACAGGGGGCGTATGGCTACACCTTC
>TRBJ1-2|.|TRBV7-2|many
CASSLGPPYGYTF
TGTGCCAGCAGCTTGGGGCCCCCCTATGGCTACACCTTC
>TRBJ2-1|TRBD2|TRBV20-1|.
CSARDPRGSYNEQFF
TGCAGTGCTAGAGATCCGCGGGGGAGTTACAATGAGCAGTTCTTC
>TRBJ2-1|TRBD2|TRBV20-1|.
CSALRGDYNEQFF
TGCAGTGCTCTGCGGGGGGACTACAATGAGCAGTTCTTC
>TRBJ2-1|.|TRBV11-2|few
CASSFPVRGEQFF
TGTGCCAGCAGCTTCCCAGTTCGGGGTGAGCAGTTCTTC
>TRBJ1-3|TRBD1|TRBV4-2|.
CASSQVIRDRGSNTIYF
TGTGCCAGCAGCCAGGTCATCCGGGACAGAGGTAGCAACACCATATATTTT
>TRBJ2-6|TRBD1|TRBV7-9|few
CASSVLGQSSGANVLTF
TGTGCCAGCAGCGTATTGGGACAGAGCTCTGGGGCCAACGTCCTGACTTTC
>TRBJ2-7|.|TRBV7-9|few
CASSRTPGEQYF
TGTGCCAGCAGTCGGACTCCGGGTGAGCAGTACTTC